What follows are 15 T cell receptor beta chains derived from one specimen sequenced in a study of tumor-infiltrating lymphocytes in primary liver carcinoma. Blood RNA originated from unsorted whole blood, with germline DNA additionally extracted. Total RNA (roughly 530 ng) served as template for TCR beta cDNA synthesis primed by a constant-region primer. Three nested multiplex PCR rounds of slightly modified ARM-PCR generated TCR beta libraries. The opening two PCR rounds, around 9 cycles each, paired TRBV1-TRBV30 forward primers with a C-beta reverse primer. MiXCR, run by TCRdb on the multiplex PCR reads, gives a single entry per CDR3 protein. The sample contains about 300,000 distinct CDR3 sequences, 60% to 80% of which appear only once. Sequencing was done on a sample of peripheral blood. Receptors were obtained from a man aged 35 to 55 with primary liver carcinoma and hepatitis B virus infection.

This chain joins TRBV28 and TRBJ2-7; D may be TRBD1 (7 bases). V lost 4 bases to trimming and J lost 5 bases, with 15 bases between them. The CDR3 has 14 residues. In germline, CDR1 is MDHEN, CDR2 SYDVKM. CDR3 in amino acids: CASSSGGTEDEQYF. CDR3 nucleotide sequence: TGTGCCAGCAGTTCAGGGGGGACAGAAGACGAGCAGTACTTC.

This sequence joins TRBV5-8 and TRBJ1-3; D is undetermined. The V and J ends lost 4 bases and 0 bases respectively, with 14 bases between them. Germline values: CDR1 SGHTS, CDR2 YDEGEE. CDR3 size: 16 residues. Here the CDR3 reads CASSPKQRSSGNTIYF. In nucleotides, the CDR3 is TGTGCCAGCAGCCCAAAACAGCGTTCCTCTGGAAACACCATATATTTT.

The CDR3 reads CASSPMGQGDPGGTQYF. CDR3 nucleotide sequence: TGTGCCAGCAGTCCCATGGGGCAGGGTGACCCCGGGGGGACCCAGTACTTC. This chain connects TRBV6-5 to TRBJ2-5; a weak D match, TRBD2 (6 bases). The ends were cut back, 5 bases at V and 7 bases at J, with 26 bases in the middle. CDR1 is MNHEY, CDR2 SVGAGI, per germline. This CDR3 contains 17 residues.

The rearrangement joins TRBV24-1 to TRBJ2-1; 10 bases map to TRBD1. The germline gives CDR1 KGHDR, CDR2 SFDVKD. The junction had 4 bases not matched to a gene; V was cut back by 7 bases and J by 2 bases. CDR3 size: 15 residues. The DNA of the CDR3 is TGTGCCACCAGCCGGGACAGGGGAGCCTACAATGAGCAGTTCTTC. Its protein is CATSRDRGAYNEQFF.

To note about this clonotype: This may stem from a read error, because a much larger clone lies one nucleotide away. This chain joins TRBV29-1 and TRBJ1-6; TRBD1 is a possible D gene (6 bases). The CDR3 loop spans 13 amino acids. Germline-derived CDR1 and CDR2 are SQVTM and ANQGSEA. CDR3 in DNA: TGCAGCGTTGGACCCGACAGGAATTTACCCCTCCACTTT. Its protein is CSVGPDRNLPLHF.

This clonotype was seen a handful of times. This chain uses TRBV5-6 with TRBJ1-1; TRBD1 might be the D (5 bases). Trimming took 0 bases from V and 7 from J, leaving 13 bases between them. The CDR3 loop spans 14 amino acids. The germline V gene has CDR1 SGHDT and CDR2 YYEEEE. The CDR3 sequence: CASSLERRAVEAFF. Here the CDR3 DNA reads TGTGCCAGCAGCTTGGAACGCAGGGCTGTTGAAGCTTTCTTT.

With regard to this clonotype: The junction does not match germline at one end; this may be a read error. The V call is TRBV6-2 or TRBV6-3, the J call TRBJ1-5, with D unclear. In germline, CDR1 is MNHEY, CDR2 SVGEGT. The CDR3 contains 13 residues. For the CDR3, the DNA is TGTGTCAGCAGTTATTTGAGCAATCAGCCCCAGCATTTT. Translation: CVSSYLSNQPQHF.

The chain combines TRBV5-1 with TRBJ2-1, with TRBD2 matching over 9 bases. Per the germline V gene, CDR1 is SGHRS and CDR2 is YFSETQ. The CDR3 consists of 15 residues. V lost 4 bases, J lost 5 bases, and 7 bases stayed unmatched. The CDR3 DNA reads as TGCGCCAGCAGCACCGCAGCGGGAGGCGACAATGAGCAGTTCTTC. Encoded protein: CASSTAAGGDNEQFF. The variable domain in full, with the rest retrieved from reference TRBV5-1 and TRBJ2-1, is KAGVTQTPRYLIKTRGQQVTLSCSPISGHRSVSWYQQTPGQGLQFLFEYFSETQRNKGNFPGRFSGRQFSNSRSEMNVSTLELGDSALYLCASSTAAGGDNEQFFGPGTRLTVL.

This clonotype turned up a few times. The chain couples TRBV5-1 to TRBJ1-3; tentatively, D is TRBD1 (6 bases). This CDR3 has 15 residues. Germline CDR1 reads SGHRS; CDR2 reads YFSETQ. V was clipped by 0 bases and J by 5 bases, with 12 bases between them. The CDR3 region is CASSLGTTGRNTIYF. The CDR3 nucleotides are TGCGCCAGCAGCTTGGGTACCACAGGGAGAAACACCATATATTTT.

As to this clonotype: The junction departs from the called germline gene at one end, perhaps through a read error. The rearrangement uses TRBV4-1 and TRBJ2-2; D is perhaps TRBD2 (5 bases). The CDR3 consists of 15 residues. The germline CDR1 and CDR2 sequences are MGHRA and YSYEKL. CDR3 in DNA: TGCGCTAGCAGCCGGGAAGGTAGTTACGCCGGGGAGCTGTTTTTT. It encodes CASSREGSYAGELFF.

As for this clonotype: A read error may be the cause here, since a much bigger clone is one base away. The chain links TRBV29-1 to TRBJ2-2; tentatively, D is TRBD1 (7 bases). The CDR3 is 14 residues long. Germline V gives CDR1 SQVTM, CDR2 ANQGSEA. As DNA, the CDR3 is TGCAACGCGGGACAGCGACCGAACACCGGGGAGCTGTTTTTT. The encoded protein is CNAGQRPNTGELFF.

The rearrangement joins TRBV12-3 or TRBV12-4 to TRBJ1-6; 7 nucleotides match TRBD1. The CDR3 runs to 15 residues. Trimming removed 5 bases from V and 5 bases from J; junction bases left unmatched: 6. The CDR3, as DNA: TGTGCCAGCAGTCCGCCGGGACAGAATAATTCACCCCTCCACTTT. It specifies CASSPPGQNNSPLHF.

The chain recombines TRBV4-3 with TRBJ2-2; D is possibly TRBD2 (6 bases). The CDR3 length is 15 residues. Trimming removed 11 bases from V and 0 bases from J, with 16 bases in between. CDR1 is LGHNA, CDR2 YSLEER, per germline. The CDR3 here is CAGCPDYPNTGELFF. The CDR3 DNA follows: TGCGCCGGCTGCCCGGACTACCCGAACACCGGGGAGCTGTTTTTT.

Concerning this clonotype itself: A read error may be the cause here, since a much bigger clone is one base away. The chain couples TRBV12-3 or TRBV12-4 to TRBJ1-1; D is undetermined. The CDR3 extends over 13 amino acids. CDR3 in amino acids: CAGSLVLNTEAFF. The CDR3 region has the DNA TGTGCCGGCAGTTTAGTCCTGAACACTGAAGCTTTCTTT.

This clonotype was counted many times. V and J are TRBV5-5 and TRBJ2-1, with D possibly TRBD2 on 5 matching bases. The CDR3 has 11 residues. Looked up from germline, CDR1 is SGHKS and CDR2 is YYEKEE (reference sequence). V dropped 3 bases and J dropped 13 bases, with 11 bases sitting between them. CDR3 sequence (DNA): TGTGCCAGCAGCTCTCGGGATAATCAGTTCTTC. Protein product: CASSSRDNQFF.